This TCR beta chain was sequenced during a study of CD8 T cells in Susac syndrome. General study points: A relatively small number of individuals underwent TCR sequencing and HLA analysis.

Those who served as multiple sclerosis controls were treatment-naive patients with stable or active relapsing-remitting disease. The CD8+ and CD4+ T cells were negatively isolated, with the TEMRA cells enriched by FACS. Notes on this clonotype: The target antigen is unknown.

Trimming removed 3 bases from V and 4 bases from J; junction bases left unmatched: 4. This CDR3 is built from 13 residues. CDR1 is GTSNPN, CDR2 SVGIG, per germline (reference sequence). Reverse transcription of 0.5 to 1 ug RNA was performed with random hexamers. Across 54 Vbeta and 13 Jbeta, TCR beta CDR3 was amplified with immunoSEQ multiplex PCR. Each CDR3 protein gets one entry after TCRdb re-called the immunoSEQ multiplex PCR reads with MiXCR. Here the sample spans about 300,000 distinct CDR3 sequences, around 84% being singletons. Sequencing was done on a sample of CD8+ T cells from PBMCs. The chain joins TRBV30 to TRBJ2-7, with 9 bases lining up with TRBD2. This receptor was obtained from a human donor with multiple sclerosis. CDR3 DNA: TGTGCCTGGAGGGGAACTAGCGGGTACGAGCAGTACTTC. Its translation: CAWRGTSGYEQYF. Full variable domain (rest looked up from reference TRBV30 and TRBJ2-7): SQTIHQWPATLVQPVGSPLSLECTVEGTSNPNLYWYRQAAGRGLQLLFYSVGIGQISSEVPQNLSASRPQDRQFILSSKKLLLSDSGFYLCAWRGTSGYEQYFGPGTRLTVT.